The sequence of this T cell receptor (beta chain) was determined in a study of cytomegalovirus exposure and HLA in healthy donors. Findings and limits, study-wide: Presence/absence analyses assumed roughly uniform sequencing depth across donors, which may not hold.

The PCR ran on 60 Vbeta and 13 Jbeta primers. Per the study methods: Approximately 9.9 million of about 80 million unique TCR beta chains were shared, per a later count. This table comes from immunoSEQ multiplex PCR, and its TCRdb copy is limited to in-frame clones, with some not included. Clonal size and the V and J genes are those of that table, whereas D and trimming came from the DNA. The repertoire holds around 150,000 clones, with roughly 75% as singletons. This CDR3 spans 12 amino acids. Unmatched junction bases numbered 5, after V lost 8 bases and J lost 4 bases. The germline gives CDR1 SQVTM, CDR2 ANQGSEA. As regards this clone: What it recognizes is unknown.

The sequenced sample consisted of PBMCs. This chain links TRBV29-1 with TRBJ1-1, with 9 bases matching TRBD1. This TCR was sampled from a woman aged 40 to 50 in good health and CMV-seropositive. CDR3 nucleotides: TGCAGCTATGACAGGGGGGGCACTGAAGCTTTCTTT. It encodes CSYDRGGTEAFF.